What follows is one T cell receptor beta chain and its context. Antigen: not known. The data belong to a study of cytomegalovirus exposure and HLA in healthy donors. Notes on the study in general: There were approximately 150 TCR beta chains listed as cytomegalovirus-associated. Specificity for CMV antigens was confirmed in vitro for a few of the CMV-associated chains.

Assay: immunoSEQ multiplex PCR; the TCRdb copy retains only in-frame clones and omits some. The table shows 150,000 to 200,000 clones, with roughly 83% occurring only once. The donors were in the approximately 120-subject validation cohort, distinct from the roughly 700-subject first cohort. Trimming removed 6 bases at V and 0 bases at J, with 12 bases between. The germline CDR1 and CDR2 sequences are MNHEY and SMNVEV (reference sequence). The CDR3 consists of 15 residues. This chain joins TRBV27 and TRBJ1-5; possibly TRBD1 for D (5 bases). The source material was PBMCs. The origin of this receptor is a man aged 25 to 45 in good health and CMV-seropositive. The CDR3 DNA follows: TGTGCCAGCAGCCCGACAGTCTTTAGCAATCAGCCCCAGCATTTT. Translation: CASSPTVFSNQPQHF.